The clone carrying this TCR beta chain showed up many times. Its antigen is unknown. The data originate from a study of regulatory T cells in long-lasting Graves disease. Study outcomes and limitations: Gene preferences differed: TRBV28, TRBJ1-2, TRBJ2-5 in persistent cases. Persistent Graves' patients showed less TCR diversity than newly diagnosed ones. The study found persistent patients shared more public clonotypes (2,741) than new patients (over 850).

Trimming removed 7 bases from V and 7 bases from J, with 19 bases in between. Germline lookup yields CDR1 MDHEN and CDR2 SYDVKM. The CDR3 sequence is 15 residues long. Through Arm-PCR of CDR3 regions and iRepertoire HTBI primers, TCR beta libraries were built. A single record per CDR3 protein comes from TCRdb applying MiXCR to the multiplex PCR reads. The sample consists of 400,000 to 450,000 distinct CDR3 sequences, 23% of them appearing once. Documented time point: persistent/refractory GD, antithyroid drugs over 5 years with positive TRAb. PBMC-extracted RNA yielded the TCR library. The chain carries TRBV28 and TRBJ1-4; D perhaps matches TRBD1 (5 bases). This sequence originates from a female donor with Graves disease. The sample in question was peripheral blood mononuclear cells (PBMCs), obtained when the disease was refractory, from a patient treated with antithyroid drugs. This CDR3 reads CASTSRAGWGEKLFF. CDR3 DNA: TGTGCCAGCACGTCTCGGGCAGGGTGGGGTGAAAAACTGTTTTTT.